This T cell receptor (beta chain) was recovered during a study of regulatory T cells in long-lasting Graves disease. Study context: It was over 5 years of antithyroid drugs, with positive TSH receptor antibodies, that meant persistent Graves' disease. Study outcomes and limitations: Lower TCR diversity characterized persistent Graves' patients relative to newly diagnosed patients. Investigators studied peripheral blood only, not thyroid tissue.

With regard to this clonotype: Its target is not known. A much larger clone lies a single base off, so this may be a read error.

The germline V gene has CDR1 SGHVS and CDR2 FQNEAQ. V lost 1 base and J 8 bases, leaving 6 bases between the germline ends. This CDR3 has 12 amino acids. With iRepertoire HTBI primers and Arm-PCR of CDR3 regions, TCR beta libraries were built. TCRdb independently ran MiXCR on the multiplex PCR reads; one entry per CDR3 protein. The sample lists hundreds of thousands of distinct CDR3 sequences, roughly 20% occurring once. Time point of the sample: persistent/refractory GD, antithyroid drugs over 5 years with positive TRAb. PBMC-extracted RNA yielded the TCR library. Staff took approximately 8.7 milliliters of peripheral blood and put it into EDTA tubes.

Sequenced here: peripheral blood mononuclear cells (PBMCs), sampled when the disease was refractory, from a patient treated with antithyroid drugs. The TCR sequence derives from a female donor with Graves disease. The chain has TRBV7-8 and TRBJ1-3; D not resolved. The CDR3 DNA is TGTGCCAGCAGCTTAGGGGAAGACACCATATATTTT. It codes for CASSLGEDTIYF.